This TCR beta chain was observed in a study of CD8 T cells in Susac syndrome. This clonotype was observed a single time. The RNA input was about 0.5 to 1 ug, and it was reverse transcribed with random hexamers. A multiplex approach, immunoSEQ multiplex PCR, amplified TCR beta CDR3 across 54 Vbeta and 13 Jbeta. TCRdb recomputed calls from the immunoSEQ multiplex PCR reads with MiXCR, one row per CDR3 protein. The data hold roughly 150,000 distinct CDR3 sequences, with 93% observed a single time. Peripheral blood CD8+ and CD4+ T cells were profiled by TCR beta sequencing. CDR1 is SGDLS, CDR2 YYNGEE, per germline. The V gene end was trimmed by 3 bases and the J gene end by 9 bases; junction bases not matched to a gene: 11. This CDR3 comprises 14 residues.

This clonotype was sampled from a human donor in good health. The chain has TRBV9 and TRBJ1-1; 7 bases map to TRBD1. The sequenced sample was CD4+ T cells from PBMCs. CDR3 sequence reads: CASSAVTGTPKAFF. In DNA, the CDR3 is TGTGCCAGCAGCGCCGTGACAGGGACCCCGAAAGCTTTCTTT.